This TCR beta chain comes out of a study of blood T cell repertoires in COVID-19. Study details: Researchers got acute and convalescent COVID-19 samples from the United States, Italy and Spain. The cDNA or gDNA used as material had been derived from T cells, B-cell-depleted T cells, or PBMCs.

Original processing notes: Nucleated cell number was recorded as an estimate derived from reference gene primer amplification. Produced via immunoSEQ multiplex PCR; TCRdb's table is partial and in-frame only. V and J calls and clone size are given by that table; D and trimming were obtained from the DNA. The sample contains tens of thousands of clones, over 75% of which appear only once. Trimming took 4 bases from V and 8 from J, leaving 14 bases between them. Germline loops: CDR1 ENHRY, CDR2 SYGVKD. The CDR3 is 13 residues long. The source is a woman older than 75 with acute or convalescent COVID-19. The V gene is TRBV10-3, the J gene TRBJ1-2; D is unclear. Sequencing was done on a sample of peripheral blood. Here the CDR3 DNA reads TGTGCCATCAGTGGGTCTACTACTTTCGGCTACACCTTC. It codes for CAISGSTTFGYTF.